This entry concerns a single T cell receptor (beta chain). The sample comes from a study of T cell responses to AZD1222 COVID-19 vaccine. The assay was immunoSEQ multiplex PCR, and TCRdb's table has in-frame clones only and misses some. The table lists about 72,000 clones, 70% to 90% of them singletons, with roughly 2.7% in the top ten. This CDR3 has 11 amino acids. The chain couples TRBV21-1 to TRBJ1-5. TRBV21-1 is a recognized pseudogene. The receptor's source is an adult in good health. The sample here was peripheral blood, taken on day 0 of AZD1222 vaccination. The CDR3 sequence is CASSPVGPQHF. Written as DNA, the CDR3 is TGTGCCAGCAGCCCCGTTGGGCCCCAGCATTTT.